The entry below describes one T cell receptor beta chain. The entry originates in a study of blood T cell repertoires in COVID-19. For the study at large: From the United States, Italy and Spain came samples of acute and convalescent COVID-19.

Assay: immunoSEQ multiplex PCR; the TCRdb copy retains only in-frame clones and omits some. The table includes some 200,000 clones, 80% to 90% detected once. Trimming removed 2 bases from V and 13 bases from J; junction bases left unmatched: 11. Germline V lookup: CDR1 LGHDT, CDR2 YNNKEL (reference sequence). The CDR3 runs 15 residues. The clonotype comes from a man aged 35 to 55 who had recovered from COVID-19. The sample was PBMCs or T cells enriched from blood (not recorded which). The V and J genes are TRBV3-1 (or the pseudogene TRBV3-2) and TRBJ1-6, with TRBD1 matching 7 bases. The CDR3 DNA reads TGTGCCAGCAGCCAAAGTGGGGACAGTACGGAGCCCCTCCACTTT. The encoded protein is CASSQSGDSTEPLHF.